This T cell receptor beta chain was identified during a study of T cell responses to AZD1222 COVID-19 vaccine. General observations from the study: Breadth and depth of Spike-specific TCRs rose after two AZD1222 doses.

On this clone itself: Its target is unknown.

Clones were sequenced by immunoSEQ multiplex PCR, and TCRdb holds only the in-frame ones, with some missing. The table shows 150,000 to 200,000 clones, with approximately 94% occurring only once. V gave up 0 bases and J gave up 7 bases, with 10 bases separating them. Germline V gene lookup returns CDR1 SGHAT and CDR2 FQNNGV. The CDR3 loop spans 14 amino acids. Sequencing used peripheral blood, obtained on day 0 of AZD1222 vaccination. The TCR sequence derives from an adult in good health. The rearrangement uses TRBV11-2 and TRBJ1-5; D perhaps matches TRBD1 (6 bases). The CDR3 here is CASSLDGGGQPQHF. CDR3 DNA sequence: TGTGCCAGCAGCTTAGATGGGGGGGGCCAGCCCCAGCATTTT.